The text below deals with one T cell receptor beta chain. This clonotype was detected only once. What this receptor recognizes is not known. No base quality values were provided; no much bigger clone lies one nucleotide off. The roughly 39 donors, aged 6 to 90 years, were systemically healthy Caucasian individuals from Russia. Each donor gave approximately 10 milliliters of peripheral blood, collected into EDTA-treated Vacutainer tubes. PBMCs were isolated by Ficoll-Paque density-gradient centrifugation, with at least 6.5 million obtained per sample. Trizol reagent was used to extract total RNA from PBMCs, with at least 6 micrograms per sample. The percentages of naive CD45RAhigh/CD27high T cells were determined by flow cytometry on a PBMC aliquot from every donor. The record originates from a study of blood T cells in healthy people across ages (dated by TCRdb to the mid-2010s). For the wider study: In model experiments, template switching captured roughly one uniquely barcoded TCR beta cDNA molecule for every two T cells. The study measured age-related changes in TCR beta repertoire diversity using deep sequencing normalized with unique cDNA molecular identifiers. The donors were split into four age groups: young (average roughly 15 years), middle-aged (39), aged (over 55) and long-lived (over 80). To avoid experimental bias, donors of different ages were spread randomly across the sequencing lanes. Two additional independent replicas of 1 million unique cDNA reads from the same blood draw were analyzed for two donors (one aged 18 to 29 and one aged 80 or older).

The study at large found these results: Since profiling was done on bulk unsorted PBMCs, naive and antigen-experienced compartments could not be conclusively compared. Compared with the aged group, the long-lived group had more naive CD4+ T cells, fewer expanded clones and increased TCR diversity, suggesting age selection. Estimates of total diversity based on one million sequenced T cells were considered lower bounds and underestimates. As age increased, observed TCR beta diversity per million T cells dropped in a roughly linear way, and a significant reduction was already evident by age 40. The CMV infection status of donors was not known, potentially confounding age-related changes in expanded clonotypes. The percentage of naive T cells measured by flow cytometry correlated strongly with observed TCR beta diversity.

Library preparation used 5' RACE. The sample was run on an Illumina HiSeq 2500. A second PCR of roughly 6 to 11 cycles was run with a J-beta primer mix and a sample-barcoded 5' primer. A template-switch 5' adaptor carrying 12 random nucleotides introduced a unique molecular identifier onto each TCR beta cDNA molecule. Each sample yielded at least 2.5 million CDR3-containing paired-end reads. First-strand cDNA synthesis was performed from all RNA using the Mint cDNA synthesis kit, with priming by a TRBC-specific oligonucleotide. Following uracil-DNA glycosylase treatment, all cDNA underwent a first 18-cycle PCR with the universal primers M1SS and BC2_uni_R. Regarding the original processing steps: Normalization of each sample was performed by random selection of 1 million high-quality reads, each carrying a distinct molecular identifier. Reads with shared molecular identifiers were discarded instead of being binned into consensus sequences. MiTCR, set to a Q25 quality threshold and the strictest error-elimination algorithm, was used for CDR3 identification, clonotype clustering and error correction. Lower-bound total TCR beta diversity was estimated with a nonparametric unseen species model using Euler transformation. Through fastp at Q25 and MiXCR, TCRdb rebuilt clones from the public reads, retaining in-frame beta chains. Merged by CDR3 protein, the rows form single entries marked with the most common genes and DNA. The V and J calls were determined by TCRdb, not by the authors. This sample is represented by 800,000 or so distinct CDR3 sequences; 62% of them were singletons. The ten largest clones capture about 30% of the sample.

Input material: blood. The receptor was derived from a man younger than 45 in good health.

The bases read TGTGCCATCAACGCGGGGGGGCCCAGGGAGACCCAGTACTTC. Its product reads: CAINAGGPRETQYF. The chain couples TRBV10-3 to TRBJ2-5; 9 bases in the middle match TRBD2. Trimming removed 7 bases from V and 5 bases from J; the gene matches leave 8 bases unexplained. From a lookup of the germline V gene, CDR1 and CDR2 are ENHRY and SYGVKD. The CDR3 starts with the cysteine, ends with the phenylalanine, and has 14 residues. The retained sequence is limited to the CDR3, 42 bases, with the frame set at the first base.